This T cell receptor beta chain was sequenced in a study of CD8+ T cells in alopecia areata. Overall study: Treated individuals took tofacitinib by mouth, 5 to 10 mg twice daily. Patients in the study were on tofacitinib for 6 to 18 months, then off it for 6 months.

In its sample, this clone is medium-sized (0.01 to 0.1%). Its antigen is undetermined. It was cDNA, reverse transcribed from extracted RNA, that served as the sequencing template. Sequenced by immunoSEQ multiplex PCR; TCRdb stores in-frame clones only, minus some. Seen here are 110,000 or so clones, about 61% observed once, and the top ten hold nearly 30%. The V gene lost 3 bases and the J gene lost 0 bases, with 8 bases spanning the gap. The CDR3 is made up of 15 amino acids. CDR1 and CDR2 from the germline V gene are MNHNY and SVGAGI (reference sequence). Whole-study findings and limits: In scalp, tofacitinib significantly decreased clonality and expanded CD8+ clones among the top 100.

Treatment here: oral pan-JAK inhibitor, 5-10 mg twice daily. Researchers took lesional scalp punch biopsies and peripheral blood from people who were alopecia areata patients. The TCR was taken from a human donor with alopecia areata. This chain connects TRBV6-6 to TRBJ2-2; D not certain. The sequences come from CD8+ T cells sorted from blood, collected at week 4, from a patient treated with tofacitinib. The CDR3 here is CASSYRHPNTGELFF. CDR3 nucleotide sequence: TGTGCCAGCAGTTATAGACACCCGAACACCGGGGAGCTGTTTTTT.